This TCR beta chain came from a study of identical twins. TCRdb recomputed calls from the 5' RACE reads with MiXCR, one row per CDR3 protein. The sample carries some 730,000 distinct CDR3 sequences, about 20% recorded once. V dropped 0 bases and J dropped 1 base, with 10 bases sitting between them. The CDR3 sequence is 16 residues long. Germline CDR1 reads MNHEY; CDR2 reads SVGAGI. This sample also appeared in a second study, on T cells expressing NK-cell markers. This second study says: Beta-chain profiling covered CD3+CD56+NKG2C+, CD3+CD56+NKG2C- and CD3+CD56-NKG2C+ sorted subsets. The dominant NKG2C+ clonotypes represented about 1.0-7.0% of CD8+ T cells in several donors.

Sequenced: PBMCs. This TCR was sampled from a woman aged 18-29 years in good health. The chain employs TRBV6-5 and TRBJ2-4, with unresolved D. The CDR3 sequence: CASSYSTGSAKNIQYF. CDR3 bases: TGTGCCAGCAGTTACTCGACGGGCTCGGCCAAAAACATTCAGTACTTC.